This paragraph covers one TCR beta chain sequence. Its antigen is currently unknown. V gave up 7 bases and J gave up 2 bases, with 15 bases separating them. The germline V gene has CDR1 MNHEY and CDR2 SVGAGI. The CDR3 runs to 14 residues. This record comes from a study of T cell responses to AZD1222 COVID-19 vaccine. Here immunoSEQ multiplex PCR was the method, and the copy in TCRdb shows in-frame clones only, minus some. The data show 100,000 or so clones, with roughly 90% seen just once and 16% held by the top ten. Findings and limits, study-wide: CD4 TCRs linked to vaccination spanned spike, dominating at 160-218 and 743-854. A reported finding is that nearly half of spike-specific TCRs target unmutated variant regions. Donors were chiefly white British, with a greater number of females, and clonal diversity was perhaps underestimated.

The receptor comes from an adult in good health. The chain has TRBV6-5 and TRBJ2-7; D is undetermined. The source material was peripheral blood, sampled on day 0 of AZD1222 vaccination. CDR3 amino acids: CASIKAMPPYEQYF. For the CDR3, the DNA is TGTGCCAGCATCAAGGCCATGCCCCCCTACGAGCAGTACTTC.